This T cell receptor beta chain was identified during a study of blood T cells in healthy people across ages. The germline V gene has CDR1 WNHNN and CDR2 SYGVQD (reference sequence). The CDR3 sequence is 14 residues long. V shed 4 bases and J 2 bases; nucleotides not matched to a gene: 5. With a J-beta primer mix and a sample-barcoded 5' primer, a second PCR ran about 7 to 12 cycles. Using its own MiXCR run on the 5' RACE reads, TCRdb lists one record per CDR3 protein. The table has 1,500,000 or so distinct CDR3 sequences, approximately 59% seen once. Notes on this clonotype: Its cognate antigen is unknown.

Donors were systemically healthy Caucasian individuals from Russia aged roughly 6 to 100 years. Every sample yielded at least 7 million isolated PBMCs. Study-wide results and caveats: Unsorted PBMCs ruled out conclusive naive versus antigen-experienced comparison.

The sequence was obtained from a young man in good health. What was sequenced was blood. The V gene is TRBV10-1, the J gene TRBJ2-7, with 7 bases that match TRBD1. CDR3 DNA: TGCGCCAGCAGTGCCCCTGACAGGGCCTACGAGCAGTACTTC. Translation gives CASSAPDRAYEQYF.